Following are 9 T cell receptor beta chains from one sample sequenced in a study of identical twins. One entry per CDR3 protein results from TCRdb running MiXCR on the 5' RACE reads. The sample yields 450,000 or so distinct CDR3 sequences, approximately 15% seen once. Another study also made use of these data, one on yellow fever vaccine responses in identical twins.

Input material: CD4+ T cells sorted from blood. The source is a woman younger than 35 in good health.

This clonotype was observed a few times. The J gene is TRBJ2-7, the V gene TRBV6-5; TRBD1 agrees at 8 bases. The trim removed 4 bases at V and 5 bases at J, leaving 13 bases unmatched. The germline CDR1 and CDR2 sequences are MNHEY and SVGAGI. The CDR3 runs 16 residues. Here the CDR3 DNA reads TGTGCCAGCAGTTCGATCGACAGGACAGGGAGTCACGAGCAGTACTTC. Translation: CASSSIDRTGSHEQYF.

A few counts support this clonotype. J is TRBJ2-2 and V is TRBV5-1, with D uncertain. V was cut by 4 bases and J by 1 base, with 11 bases left in between. CDR3 length equals 15 residues. Germline lookup yields CDR1 SGHRS and CDR2 YFSETQ. CDR3 bases: TGCGCCAGCAGCGAATTAGGAGTGAACACCGGGGAGCTGTTTTTT. Protein product: CASSELGVNTGELFF. The full variable domain, rest sourced from reference TRBV5-1 and TRBJ2-2, is KAGVTQTPRYLIKTRGQQVTLSCSPISGHRSVSWYQQTPGQGLQFLFEYFSETQRNKGNFPGRFSGRQFSNSRSEMNVSTLELGDSALYLCASSELGVNTGELFFGEGSRLTVL.

This clonotype was observed a handful of times. The J gene is TRBJ1-6, the V gene TRBV3-1, with D hard to call. The ends were cut back, 1 base at V and 9 bases at J, with 4 bases in the middle. Germline V gene sequence: CDR1 LGHDT, CDR2 YNNKEL (reference sequence). This CDR3 spans 12 amino acids. The CDR3 here is CASSQGFSPLHF. In nucleotides, the CDR3 is TGTGCCAGCAGCCAAGGGTTTTCACCCCTCCACTTT.

Only a few counts were recorded for this clonotype. This chain links TRBV4-3 with TRBJ2-1; no firm D call. The V gene lost 0 bases and the J gene lost 15 bases, with 15 bases spanning the gap. This CDR3 is built from 13 residues. Germline V lookup: CDR1 LGHNA, CDR2 YSLEER. The CDR3 loop reads CASSQDRALLLFF. The CDR3 bases are TGCGCCAGCAGCCAAGATCGGGCGTTACTTCTGTTCTTC.

The V call is TRBV10-3, the J call TRBJ2-1, with 8 positions matching TRBD2. The CDR3 spans 14 residues. CDR1 ENHRY and CDR2 SYGVKD come from the germline V gene. Trimming at V came to 5 bases and at J to 9 bases, leaving 9 bases not matched to a gene. The CDR3 loop reads CAISHAGGEVEQFF. The CDR3 nucleotides are TGTGCCATCAGTCATGCGGGGGGAGAGGTTGAGCAGTTCTTC.

This clonotype was counted a few times. This chain uses TRBV6-6 with TRBJ2-5; 8 positions agree with TRBD1. The CDR3 runs 13 residues. V gave up 7 bases and J gave up 3 bases; unmatched junction bases: 4. Germline CDR1 MNHNY, CDR2 SVGAGI (reference sequence). The CDR3, as DNA: TGTGCCAGCACCTACAGGGGGGAAGAGACCCAGTACTTC. Translation gives CASTYRGEETQYF.

This clonotype was found a few times. The chain couples TRBV5-1 to TRBJ2-3; possibly TRBD1 for D (6 bases). The CDR3 spans 15 residues. CDR1 and CDR2 (germline): SGHRS, YFSETQ. The V and J ends lost 4 bases and 3 bases respectively, with 15 bases between them. In DNA form, the CDR3 reads TGCGCCAGCAGCAGAAACAGGGACGGGACAGATACGCAGTATTTT. This gives the protein CASSRNRDGTDTQYF.

This clonotype was counted ten times or more. In nucleotides, the CDR3 is TGCGCCAGCAGCTTGGAACCAATACCGACTTCAGGGTATTCCTACGAGCAGTACTTC. Protein: CASSLEPIPTSGYSYEQYF. The rearrangement links TRBV5-1 to TRBJ2-7; D might be TRBD1 (5 bases). Germline CDR1 is SGHRS and CDR2 is YFSETQ. Trimming took off 0 bases at V and 1 base at J, with 23 bases between the two ends. This CDR3 has 19 amino acids.

The chain has TRBV20-1 and TRBJ2-1; TRBD1 might be the D (5 bases). This CDR3 has 14 amino acids. Trimming left V 0 bases short and J 8 bases short, with 14 bases between. Germline lookup yields CDR1 DFQATT and CDR2 SNEGSKA (reference sequence). CDR3 in DNA: TGCAGTGCTAGAGATCGGCGGCAGGGCCATGAGCAGTTCTTC. Encoded protein: CSARDRRQGHEQFF.